The TCR beta chain under discussion was sequenced for a study of graft-versus-host responses after intestinal transplantation. Study as a whole: Each patient got anti-thymocyte globulin induction, then tacrolimus and steroids for three to four years. Study outcomes and limitations: Subjects displaying graft-donor T cell macrochimerism possessed elevated graft-versus-host to host-versus-graft clonal ratios inside allografts.

The repertoire was sequenced with immunoSEQ multiplex PCR; TCRdb's copy has only in-frame clones and lacks some. Among 7,500 to 8,500 clones, 70% to 85% were seen once, and the ten largest hold about 9.4%. Intraepithelial and lamina propria lymphocytes were released after the graft tissue was processed. The CDR3 is made up of 14 amino acids. Germline CDR1 is SGHTA and CDR2 is FQGTGA. Between the trimmed V and J ends, which lost 2 bases and 2 bases, there was a span of 8 bases. As for this clone: Its antigen is still unknown.

This chain links TRBV7-3 with TRBJ2-3, with D possibly called TRBD1 or TRBD2 (5 bases each). The receptor comes from a human patient who received an intestinal transplant, so some T cells may come from the graft donor. The sample in question was ileum tissue, obtained around 120 days after transplant. CDR3 nucleotides: TGTGCCAGCAGCTTAGGGGACGACACAGATACGCAGTATTTT. It translates to CASSLGDDTDTQYF.